This T cell receptor (beta chain) comes out of a study of memory B cells and T cells in multiple sclerosis (dated by TCRdb to 2017 to 2018). Context from the whole study: In multiple sclerosis patients, the study set the TCR beta repertoires of autoproliferating peripheral T cells against those of T cells infiltrating brain lesions. A couple of multiple sclerosis patients, for whom either brain lesions at autopsy or brain-infiltrating cells from biopsy were available, were included in TCR sequencing. Here is what the overall study found, with its caveats: Clone-set sizes differed between compartments, which influenced counts of shared clonotypes and required normalization.

Autoproliferating (CFSEdim) and non-proliferating (CFSEhi) T cell fractions were sequenced separately after stimulus-free culture of CFSE-labeled PBMCs. In total, more than 4x10^7 CFSE-labeled PBMCs were cultured without stimulus for 7 days, after which replicate wells were pooled. PBMCs were labeled with about 0.55 uM CFSE and cultured in serum-free AIM-V medium without exogenous stimuli. PBMCs were isolated by Ficoll density gradient centrifugation and were cryopreserved before use. Using a FACSAria III, live 7-AAD-negative cells were sorted, then washed with PBS and stored frozen at -80 degrees C as dry pellets. Using the immunoSEQ Platform, TCRbeta CDR3 regions were amplified from extracted genomic DNA. Multiplex PCR, high-throughput sequencing and a vendor bioinformatics pipeline were combined in the immunoSEQ assay. In the authors' own workflow: Non-productive sequences and CDR3s shorter than 4 amino acids were removed, and clonotype frequencies were recalculated per sample. In immunoSEQ Analyzer 2.0, shared clonotypes were identified as those with identical CDR3 amino acid, V gene and J gene sequences. Repertoire overlap was normalized by dividing shared clonotype counts by the product of both clone-set sizes, scaled by 1000 into arbitrary units. TCRdb retrieved this table from immuneACCESS and kept in-frame rearrangements only. Not all clones are present; in checked studies, unresolved V genes account for under half, and no reason is known for the remainder. V, J and clone size are those of that table, while D and trimming were read from the DNA. The sample records about 45,000 clones, about four fifths of which are singletons. The leading ten clones occupy 1.1% of the sample.

V is pared back by 0 bases and J by 8 bases, with 7 bases lying between the germline termini. Taken from cysteine to phenylalanine, the CDR3 has 11 residues. The sequence is cut down to CDR3 DNA, 33 bases in frame from base 1. CDR1 and CDR2, per the germline V gene (reference sequence), are GTSNPN and SVGIG. On this clone itself: Its antigen target is currently unknown. Base qualities are not at hand, and no much larger clone is one base apart.

The sequenced sample consisted of PBMCs from blood kept in culture. The chain links TRBV30 with TRBJ1-1, with the D gene uncertain. The source of this sequence is a human donor with multiple sclerosis. Here is the DNA: TGTGCCTGGAGTGTCCCGGAGGAAGCTTTCTTT. This yields the protein CAWSVPEEAFF.